The next 20 T cell receptor beta chains were all read from a single sample in a study of cytomegalovirus exposure and HLA in healthy donors. In the PCR, 60 Vbeta and 13 Jbeta primers were used. TCRdb keeps only in-frame clones here, not all; method: immunoSEQ multiplex PCR. The data hold 150,000 to 200,000 clones, with 70% observed a single time. The sequenced sample was PBMCs. The origin of the receptors is a man younger than 35 in good health and CMV-seropositive.

The chain recombines TRBV6-1 with TRBJ2-7, with D perhaps matching TRBD1 (6 bases). Germline lookup yields CDR1 MNHNS and CDR2 SASEGT. The CDR3 is 15 amino acids. V dropped 6 bases and J dropped 2 bases, with 17 bases sitting between them. The CDR3 DNA reads as TGTGCCAGCAGCCCGGACAGACCTAGTCCCTACGAGCAGTACGTC. It translates to CASSPDRPSPYEQYV.

This clone was observed a single time. V gene TRBV29-1 combines with J gene TRBJ1-1; a possible D gene is TRBD1 (6 bases). CDR3 length equals 14 residues. Germline CDR1 reads SQVTM; CDR2 reads ANQGSEA. V lost 6 bases and J 4 bases, leaving 18 bases between the germline ends. This CDR3 is CSVGPGGASTEAFF. CDR3 nucleotide sequence: TGCAGCGTGGGGCCGGGGGGCGCGAGCACTGAAGCTTTCTTT.

The chain joins TRBV2 to TRBJ2-1, with 9 bases fitting TRBD1. After removal of 5 bases from V and 4 bases from J, the junction contained 6 bases not matched to a gene. The CDR3 totals 15 residues. Germline V lookup: CDR1 SNHLY, CDR2 FYNNEI. CDR3 DNA sequence: TGTGCCAGCAGTTTAGGGGGACAGGGATACAATGAGCAGTTCTTC. Encoded protein: CASSLGGQGYNEQFF.

The chain has TRBV5-6 and TRBJ1-4, with TRBD1 matching over 9 bases. The germline V gene has CDR1 SGHDT and CDR2 YYEEEE. The CDR3 totals 16 residues. V gave up 2 bases and J gave up 4 bases; unmatched junction bases: 6. The CDR3 DNA follows: TGTGCCAGCAGCTTTGGGGACAGGGACCTTAATGAAAAACTGTTTTTT. This sequence encodes CASSFGDRDLNEKLFF.

The chain is built from TRBV6-1 and TRBJ2-6; a weak D match, TRBD1 (6 bases). Between the trimmed V and J ends, which lost 7 bases and 0 bases, there was a span of 10 bases. The germline V gene has CDR1 MNHNS and CDR2 SASEGT. This CDR3 spans 15 amino acids. CDR3 sequence: CASTSGASGANVLTF. The CDR3 DNA sequence: TGTGCCAGCACTTCAGGGGCCTCTGGGGCCAACGTCCTGACTTTC.

This clone occurred many times. The J gene is TRBJ1-1, the V gene TRBV29-1; D unresolved. The CDR3 loop spans 13 amino acids. V lost 6 bases to trimming and J lost 2 bases, with 13 bases between them. CDR1 is SQVTM and CDR2 is ANQGSEA in the germline V gene. The CDR3 loop reads CSVQIELNTEAFF. The CDR3, as DNA: TGCAGCGTGCAAATCGAGTTAAACACTGAAGCTTTCTTT.

The CDR3 nucleotides read TGTGCCATCACCCCCGACAGGGGACACCAAGAGACCCAGTACTTC. Protein: CAITPDRGHQETQYF. The chain carries TRBV10-3 and TRBJ2-5, with 8 bases that match TRBD1. Germline assignment: CDR1 ENHRY and CDR2 SYGVKD. J gave up 0 bases and V 7 bases, and 7 bases lay outside the gene matches. The CDR3 runs to 15 residues.

The chain links TRBV14 to TRBJ2-3, with 7 positions matching TRBD2. Trimming removed 1 base from V and 0 bases from J; junction bases left unmatched: 1. Germline assignment: CDR1 SGHDN and CDR2 FVKESK. This CDR3 region has 15 residues. The CDR3 DNA sequence: TGTGCCAGCAGCCAAGGACTAGCAAGCACAGATACGCAGTATTTT. Translation gives CASSQGLASTDTQYF. The whole variable domain, filled in from reference TRBV14 and TRBJ2-3, reads EAGVTQFPSHSVIEKGQTVTLRCDPISGHDNLYWYRRVMGKEIKFLLHFVKESKQDESGMPNNRFLAERTGGTYSTLKVQPAELEDSGVYFCASSQGLASTDTQYFGPGTRLTVL.

This clone was counted a few times. This chain uses TRBV9 with TRBJ1-2; 7 nucleotides agree with TRBD1. CDR3 length: 14 residues. CDR1 is SGDLS and CDR2 is YYNGEE in the germline V gene. Trimming cost V 4 bases and J 5 bases; bases outside gene matches: 8. CDR3 sequence (DNA): TGTGCCAGCAGCCCATCACAGGGGAGATATGGCTACACCTTC. It yields the protein CASSPSQGRYGYTF.

The CDR3 here is CASSVTLVQGYGYTF. The CDR3 nucleotides read TGTGCCAGCAGTGTGACCTTGGTGCAGGGGTATGGCTACACCTTC. This chain connects TRBV6-1 to TRBJ1-2; D possibly corresponds to TRBD1 (6 bases). V lost 4 bases, J lost 5 bases, and 17 bases lay in between. The CDR3 is 15 amino acids. The germline V gene encodes CDR1 MNHNS and CDR2 SASEGT.

The V call is TRBV30, the J call TRBJ2-5, with 8 nucleotides matching TRBD1. J was trimmed by 5 bases and V by 5 bases; bases with no gene match: 10. This CDR3 is 14 amino acids long. The germline CDR1 and CDR2 sequences are GTSNPN and SVGIG (reference sequence). CDR3 nucleotides: TGTGCCTGGGACCGACAGGGGTCGAGGGAGACCCAGTACTTC. Translation: CAWDRQGSRETQYF.

This chain links TRBV5-1 with TRBJ1-1; D remains unclear. The CDR3 consists of 17 residues. V lost 0 bases, J lost 1 base, and 16 bases lay in between. Germline V CDR1 and CDR2: SGHRS, YFSETQ. The CDR3 DNA reads as TGCGCCAGCAGCTTGGGCCCGACGGGGAAGGAGAACACTGAAGCTTTCTTT. It yields the protein CASSLGPTGKENTEAFF.

This clone has only a few counts. The chain couples TRBV28 to TRBJ1-2, with D tentatively TRBD1 (6 bases). The CDR3 has 14 residues. The germline gives CDR1 MDHEN, CDR2 SYDVKM. Trimming left V 3 bases short and J 0 bases short, with 8 bases between. CDR3 sequence reads: CASSLDRSNYGYTF. CDR3 nucleotides: TGTGCCAGCAGTTTGGACAGATCTAACTATGGCTACACCTTC.

The V call is TRBV18, the J call TRBJ2-1; D might be TRBD2 (6 bases). Germline CDR1 and CDR2: KGHSH and LQKENI. The length of the CDR3 is 15 residues. V was clipped by 5 bases and J by 9 bases, with 20 bases between them. For the CDR3, the DNA is TGTGCCAGCTCAATCGTAGAGGAGGGCCAAGGTGAGCAGTTCTTC. Residues: CASSIVEEGQGEQFF. Together with reference TRBV18 and TRBJ2-1, the CDR3 gives the full variable domain: NAGVMQNPRHLVRRRGQEARLRCSPMKGHSHVYWYRQLPEEGLKFMVYLQKENIIDESGMPKERFSAEFPKEGPSILRIQQVVRGDSAAYFCASSIVEEGQGEQFFGPGTRLTVL.

This chain links TRBV10-3 with TRBJ2-3; D uncertain. The CDR3 loop spans 13 amino acids. From germline, CDR1 is ENHRY and CDR2 SYGVKD. V lost 9 bases and J lost 0, with 10 bases in between. CDR3 nucleotides: TGTGCCATTAATCAGGTTAGCACAGATACGCAGTATTTT. Residues: CAINQVSTDTQYF.

The chain carries TRBV21-1 and TRBJ2-3; the DNA was not used to check the table's D call, TRBD1. TRBV21-1 is noted as a pseudogene. CDR3 size: 15 residues. For the CDR3, the DNA is TGTGCCAGCACCCTACAGGGGGATGTCACAGATACGCAGTATTTT. It yields the protein CASTLQGDVTDTQYF.

The chain couples TRBV9 to TRBJ2-2; 8 nucleotides align to TRBD2. Germline lookup yields CDR1 SGDLS and CDR2 YYNGEE. This CDR3 contains 15 residues. Trimming cost V 0 bases and J 7 bases; bases outside gene matches: 5. CDR3 bases: TGTGCCAGCAGCGTAGTAGCGGGAATGGTCGGGGAGCTGTTTTTT. Its protein product is CASSVVAGMVGELFF.

This clone was recorded a few times. This chain links TRBV5-1 with TRBJ2-2, with no clear D. This CDR3 is built from 14 residues. The germline V gene encodes CDR1 SGHRS and CDR2 YFSETQ. Trimming removed 4 bases from V and 6 bases from J, with 13 bases in between. CDR3 region: CASSTRSLAGELFF. DNA of the CDR3: TGCGCCAGCAGCACAAGATCGCTGGCCGGGGAGCTGTTTTTT.

This clone has only a few counts. The V gene is TRBV7-9, the J gene TRBJ2-2, with D maybe TRBD1 (6 bases). This CDR3 is built from 15 residues. Germline-derived CDR1 and CDR2 are SEHNR and FQNEAQ (reference sequence). The V end was cut by 3 bases, the J end by 7 bases, with 15 bases between. The CDR3 nucleotides read TGTGCCAGCAGCTTCGTCGCAGGGGCGGGCGGGGAGCTGTTTTTT. Translation gives CASSFVAGAGGELFF.

The sample holds a few counts of this clone. The same CDR3 can be traced to other DNA sequences in this sample. V usage is TRBV5-4 and J usage is TRBJ1-1, with D tentatively TRBD1 (6 bases). Trimming pared 0 bases from V and 1 base from J, leaving 13 bases between. The germline CDR1 and CDR2 sequences are SGHNT and YYREEE (reference sequence). The CDR3 has 16 amino acids. Here the CDR3 reads CASSLAGGQRNTEAFF. CDR3 bases: TGTGCCAGCAGCTTGGCCGGTGGACAGAGGAACACTGAAGCTTTCTTT. Based on the CDR3 plus reference TRBV5-4 and TRBJ1-1, the full variable domain is ETGVTQSPTHLIKTRGQQVTLRCSSQSGHNTVSWYQQALGQGPQFIFQYYREEENGRGNFPPRFSGLQFPNYSSELNVNALELDDSALYLCASSLAGGQRNTEAFFGQGTRLTVV.